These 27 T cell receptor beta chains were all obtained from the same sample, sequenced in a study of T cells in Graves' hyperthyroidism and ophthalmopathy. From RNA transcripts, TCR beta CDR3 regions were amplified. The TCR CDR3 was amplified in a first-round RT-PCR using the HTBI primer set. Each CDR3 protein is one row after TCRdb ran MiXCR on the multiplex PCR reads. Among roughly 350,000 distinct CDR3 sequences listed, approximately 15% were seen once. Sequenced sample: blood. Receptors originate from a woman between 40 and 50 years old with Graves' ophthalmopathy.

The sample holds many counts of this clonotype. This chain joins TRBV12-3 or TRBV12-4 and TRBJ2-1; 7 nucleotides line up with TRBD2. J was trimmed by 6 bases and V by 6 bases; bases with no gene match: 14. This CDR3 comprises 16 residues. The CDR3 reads CASSPSFGGSSNEQFF. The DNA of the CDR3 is TGTGCCAGCAGCCCGTCTTTTGGCGGGAGCAGCAATGAGCAGTTCTTC.

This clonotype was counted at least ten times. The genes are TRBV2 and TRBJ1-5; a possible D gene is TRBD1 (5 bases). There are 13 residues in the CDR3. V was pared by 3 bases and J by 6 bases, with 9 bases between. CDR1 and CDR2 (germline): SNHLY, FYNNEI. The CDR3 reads CASSDQGSQPQHF. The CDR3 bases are TGTGCCAGCAGTGACCAGGGCAGTCAGCCCCAGCATTTT.

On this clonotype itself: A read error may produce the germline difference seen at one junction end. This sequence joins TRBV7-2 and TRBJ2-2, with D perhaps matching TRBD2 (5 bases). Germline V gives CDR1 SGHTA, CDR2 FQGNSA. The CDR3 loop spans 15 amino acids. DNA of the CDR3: TGTGGCAGCAGCTTAGTTGGCGGGCCTGGCGGGGAGCTGTTTTTT. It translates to CGSSLVGGPGGELFF.

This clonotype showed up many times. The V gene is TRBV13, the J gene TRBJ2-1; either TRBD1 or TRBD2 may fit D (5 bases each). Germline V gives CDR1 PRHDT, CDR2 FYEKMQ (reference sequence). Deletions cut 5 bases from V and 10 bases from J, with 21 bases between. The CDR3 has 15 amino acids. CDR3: CASSGRVRGGREQFF. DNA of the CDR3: TGTGCCAGCAGCGGTCGGGTGAGGGGTGGCCGGGAGCAGTTCTTC.

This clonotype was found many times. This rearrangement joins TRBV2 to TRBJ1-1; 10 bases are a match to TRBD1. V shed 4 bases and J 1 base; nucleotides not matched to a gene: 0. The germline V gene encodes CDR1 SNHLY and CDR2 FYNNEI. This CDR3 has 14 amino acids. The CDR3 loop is CASSGTGGNTEAFF. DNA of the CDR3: TGTGCCAGCAGTGGGACAGGGGGGAACACTGAAGCTTTCTTT.

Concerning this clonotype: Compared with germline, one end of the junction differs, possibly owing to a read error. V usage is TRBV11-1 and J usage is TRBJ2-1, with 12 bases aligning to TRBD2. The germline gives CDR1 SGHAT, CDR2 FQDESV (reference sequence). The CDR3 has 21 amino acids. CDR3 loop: CASSLESPLAGGPFSYNEQFF. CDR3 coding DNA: TGTGCCAGCAGTTTAGAGTCCCCTCTAGCGGGAGGGCCTTTCTCCTACAATGAGCAGTTCTTC.

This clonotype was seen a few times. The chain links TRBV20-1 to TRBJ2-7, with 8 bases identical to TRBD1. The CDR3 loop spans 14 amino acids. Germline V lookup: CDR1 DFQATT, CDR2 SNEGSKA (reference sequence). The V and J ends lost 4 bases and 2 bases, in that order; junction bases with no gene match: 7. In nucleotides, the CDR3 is TGCAGTGCTAACCCCCGACAGGGGCCCTACGAGCAGTACTTC. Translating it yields CSANPRQGPYEQYF.

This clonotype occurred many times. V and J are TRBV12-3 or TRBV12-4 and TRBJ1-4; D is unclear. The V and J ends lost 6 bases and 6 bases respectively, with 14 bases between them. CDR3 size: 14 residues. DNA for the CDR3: TGTGCCAGCAGCTTAATGGGCGCATATGAAAAACTGTTTTTT. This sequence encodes CASSLMGAYEKLFF.

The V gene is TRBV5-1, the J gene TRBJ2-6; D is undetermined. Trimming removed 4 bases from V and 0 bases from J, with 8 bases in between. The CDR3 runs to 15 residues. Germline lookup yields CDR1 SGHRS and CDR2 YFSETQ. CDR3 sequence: CASSPKSSGANVLTF. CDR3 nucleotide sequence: TGCGCCAGCAGCCCCAAGAGCTCTGGGGCCAACGTCCTGACTTTC. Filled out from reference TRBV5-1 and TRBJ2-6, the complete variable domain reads KAGVTQTPRYLIKTRGQQVTLSCSPISGHRSVSWYQQTPGQGLQFLFEYFSETQRNKGNFPGRFSGRQFSNSRSEMNVSTLELGDSALYLCASSPKSSGANVLTFGAGSRLTVL.

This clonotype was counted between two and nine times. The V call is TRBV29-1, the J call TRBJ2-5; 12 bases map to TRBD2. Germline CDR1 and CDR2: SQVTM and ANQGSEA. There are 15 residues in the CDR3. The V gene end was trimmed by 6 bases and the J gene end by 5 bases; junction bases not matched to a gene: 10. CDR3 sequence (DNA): TGCAGCGTGATCGGAGGACTAGCGGGAAGGGAGACCCAGTACTTC. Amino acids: CSVIGGLAGRETQYF.

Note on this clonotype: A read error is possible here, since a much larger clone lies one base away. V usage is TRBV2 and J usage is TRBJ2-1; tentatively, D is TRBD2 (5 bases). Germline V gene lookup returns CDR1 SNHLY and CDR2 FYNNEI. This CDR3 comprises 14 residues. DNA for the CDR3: TGTGCCAGCAAGGAGGCGGTATACTACGATGAGCAGTTCTTC. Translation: CASKEAVYYDEQFF.

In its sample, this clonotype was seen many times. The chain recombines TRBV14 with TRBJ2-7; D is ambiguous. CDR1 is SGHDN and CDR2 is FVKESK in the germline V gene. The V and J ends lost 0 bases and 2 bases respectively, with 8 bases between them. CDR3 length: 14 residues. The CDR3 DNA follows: TGTGCCAGCAGCCAAGAGTCAGGTACCTACGAGCAGTACTTC. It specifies CASSQESGTYEQYF.

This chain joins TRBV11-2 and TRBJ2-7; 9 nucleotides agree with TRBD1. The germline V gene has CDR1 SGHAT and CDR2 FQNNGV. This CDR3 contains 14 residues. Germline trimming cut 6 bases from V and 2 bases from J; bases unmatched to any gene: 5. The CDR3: CASRPGTGTYEQYF. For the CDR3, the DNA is TGTGCCAGCAGGCCCGGGACAGGGACCTACGAGCAGTACTTC.

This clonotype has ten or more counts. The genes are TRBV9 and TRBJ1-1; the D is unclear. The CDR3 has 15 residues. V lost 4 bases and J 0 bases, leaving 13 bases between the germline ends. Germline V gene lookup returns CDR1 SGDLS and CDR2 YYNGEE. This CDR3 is CASSPSDLVNTEAFF. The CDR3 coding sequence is TGTGCCAGCAGCCCGTCGGACCTCGTGAACACTGAAGCTTTCTTT.

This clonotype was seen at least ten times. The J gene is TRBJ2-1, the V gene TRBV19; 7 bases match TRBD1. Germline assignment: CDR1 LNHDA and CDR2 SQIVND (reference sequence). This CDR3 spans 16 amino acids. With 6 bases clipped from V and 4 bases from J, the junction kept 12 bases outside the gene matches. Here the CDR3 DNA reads TGTGCCAGTAGAAAACAGGGGACGGCGTGGTACAATGAGCAGTTCTTC. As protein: CASRKQGTAWYNEQFF.

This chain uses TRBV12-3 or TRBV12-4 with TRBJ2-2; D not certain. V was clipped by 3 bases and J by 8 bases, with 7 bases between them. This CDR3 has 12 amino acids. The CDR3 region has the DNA TGTGCCAGCAGTTTTGAGAGGGGGGAGCTGTTTTTT. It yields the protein CASSFERGELFF.

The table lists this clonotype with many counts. Here the CDR3 DNA reads TGCGCCAGCAGCTTGGAAGGGGGGAAAATGGCTTTCTTT. It yields the protein CASSLEGGKMAFF. The chain recombines TRBV5-1 with TRBJ1-1; D possibly corresponds to TRBD1 (6 bases). There are 13 residues in the CDR3. V lost 0 bases and J lost 11, with 14 bases in between. The V gene's germline CDR1 is SGHRS and CDR2 YFSETQ.

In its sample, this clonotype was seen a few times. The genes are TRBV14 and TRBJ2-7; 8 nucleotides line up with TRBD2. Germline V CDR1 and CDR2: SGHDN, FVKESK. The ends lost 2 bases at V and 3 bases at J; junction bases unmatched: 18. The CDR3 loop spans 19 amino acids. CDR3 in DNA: TGTGCCAGCAGCCAATCTGCTAGCGGGCGTGATGAAAGTGACTACGAGCAGTACTTC. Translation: CASSQSASGRDESDYEQYF.

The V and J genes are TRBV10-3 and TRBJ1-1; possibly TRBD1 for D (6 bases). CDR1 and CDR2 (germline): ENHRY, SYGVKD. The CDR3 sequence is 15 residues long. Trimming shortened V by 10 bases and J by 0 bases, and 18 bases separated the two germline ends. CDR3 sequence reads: CATWGGRRMNTEAFF. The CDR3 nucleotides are TGTGCCACCTGGGGGGGGCGGAGAATGAACACTGAAGCTTTCTTT.

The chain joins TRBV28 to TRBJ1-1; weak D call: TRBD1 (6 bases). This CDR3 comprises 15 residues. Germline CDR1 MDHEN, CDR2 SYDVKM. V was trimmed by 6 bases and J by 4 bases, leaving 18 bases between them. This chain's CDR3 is CASSPPTGQSTEAFF. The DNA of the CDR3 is TGTGCCAGCAGCCCGCCGACAGGCCAGAGCACTGAAGCTTTCTTT.

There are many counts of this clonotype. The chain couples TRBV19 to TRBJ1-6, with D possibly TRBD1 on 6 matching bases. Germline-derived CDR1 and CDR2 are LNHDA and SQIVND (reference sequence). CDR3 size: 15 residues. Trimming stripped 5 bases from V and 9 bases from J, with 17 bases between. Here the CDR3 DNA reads TGTGCCAGTAGTCAAACGACAGGCGGCCTTTCACCCCTCCACTTT. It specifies CASSQTTGGLSPLHF.

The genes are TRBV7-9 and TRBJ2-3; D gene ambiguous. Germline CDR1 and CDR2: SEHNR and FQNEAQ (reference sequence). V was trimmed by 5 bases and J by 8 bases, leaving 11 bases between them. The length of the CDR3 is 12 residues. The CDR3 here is CASSPLVVTQYF. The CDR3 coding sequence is TGTGCCAGCAGCCCGTTAGTTGTTACGCAGTATTTT. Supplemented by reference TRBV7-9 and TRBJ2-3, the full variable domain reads DTGVSQNPRHKITKRGQNVTFRCDPISEHNRLYWYRQTLGQGPEFLTYFQNEAQLEKSRLLSDRFSAERPKGSFSTLEIQRTEQGDSAMYLCASSPLVVTQYFGPGTRLTVL.

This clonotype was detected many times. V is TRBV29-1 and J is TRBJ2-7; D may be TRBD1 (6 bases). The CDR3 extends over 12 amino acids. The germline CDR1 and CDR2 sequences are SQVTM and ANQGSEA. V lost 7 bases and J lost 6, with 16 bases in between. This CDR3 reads CSALGHASEQYF. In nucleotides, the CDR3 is TGCAGCGCCCTGGGACACGCGAGCGAGCAGTACTTC.

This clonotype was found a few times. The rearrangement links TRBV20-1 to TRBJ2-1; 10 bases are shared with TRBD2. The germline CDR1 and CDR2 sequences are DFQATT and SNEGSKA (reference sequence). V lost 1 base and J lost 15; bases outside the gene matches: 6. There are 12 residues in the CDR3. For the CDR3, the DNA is TGCAGTGCTAGAGTCACTAGCGGGAATTTGTTCTTC. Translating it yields CSARVTSGNLFF.

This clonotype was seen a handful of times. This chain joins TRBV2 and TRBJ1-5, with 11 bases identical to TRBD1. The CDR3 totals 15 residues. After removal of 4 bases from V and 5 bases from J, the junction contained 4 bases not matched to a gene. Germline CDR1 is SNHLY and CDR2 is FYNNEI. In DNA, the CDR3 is TGTGCCAGCAGTGTCAGGACAGGGGGCTATCAGCCCCAGCATTTT. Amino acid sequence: CASSVRTGGYQPQHF. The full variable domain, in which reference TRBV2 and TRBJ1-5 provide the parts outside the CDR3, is EPEVTQTPSHQVTQMGQEVILRCVPISNHLYFYWYRQILGQKVEFLVSFYNNEISEKSEIFDDQFSVERPDGSNFTLKIRSTKLEDSAMYFCASSVRTGGYQPQHFGDGTRLSIL.

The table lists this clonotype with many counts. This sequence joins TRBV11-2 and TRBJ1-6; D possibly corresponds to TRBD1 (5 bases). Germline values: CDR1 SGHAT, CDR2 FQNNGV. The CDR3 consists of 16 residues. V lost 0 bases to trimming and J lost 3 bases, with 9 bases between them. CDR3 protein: CASSLDLGGYNSPLHF. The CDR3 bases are TGTGCCAGCAGCTTAGATCTTGGGGGCTATAATTCACCCCTCCACTTT.

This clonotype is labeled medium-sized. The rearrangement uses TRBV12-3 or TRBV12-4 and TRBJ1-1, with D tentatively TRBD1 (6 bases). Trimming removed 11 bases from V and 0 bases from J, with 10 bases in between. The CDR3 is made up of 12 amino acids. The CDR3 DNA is TGTGCCCTTGGGGGCCTGAACACTGAAGCTTTCTTT. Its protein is CALGGLNTEAFF.